This T cell receptor (beta chain) is from a study of PD-1 blockade in classical Hodgkin lymphoma. Study-wide background: Patients were dosed intravenously with nivolumab at 3 mg/kg every 2 weeks. Notes on the study in general: Baseline TCR diversity was reportedly lower in newly diagnosed patients than healthy donors. Causes of the repertoire differences remain undefined, possibly disease activity or prior therapy. TCR diversity rose significantly by C4D1 in CD4+ but not CD8+ cells.

Patients all relapsed after autologous stem cell transplantation, and there was variation in brentuximab vedotin exposure. Profiling relied on immunoSEQ multiplex PCR, and the TCRdb table lists in-frame clones only, not all of them. The profile shows more than 35,000 clones, about 80% of them singletons. On this clone: Its antigen is not known.

The TCR originated in a human donor with classical Hodgkin lymphoma. The sample in question was peripheral blood mononuclear cells (PBMCs), obtained before the second cycle of nivolumab.

DNA of the CDR3: TGTGCCAGCAGACAATATCAGGGCACTGAAGCTTTCTTT. Translated: CASRQYQGTEAFF. This rearrangement joins TRBV6-6 to TRBJ1-1; a possible D gene is TRBD1 (5 bases). CDR3 size: 13 residues. V was pared by 6 bases and J by 4 bases, with 12 bases between. From germline, CDR1 is MNHNY and CDR2 SVGAGI (reference sequence).